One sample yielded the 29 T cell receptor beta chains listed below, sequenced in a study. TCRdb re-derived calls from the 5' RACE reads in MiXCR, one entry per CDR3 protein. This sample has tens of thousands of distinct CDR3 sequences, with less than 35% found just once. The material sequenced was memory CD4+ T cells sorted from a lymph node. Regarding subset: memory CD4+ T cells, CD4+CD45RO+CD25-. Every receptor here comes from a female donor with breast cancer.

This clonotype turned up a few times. CDR3 DNA sequence: TGTGCCAGCAGCCCATGGAGGCAAGCCTACGAGCAGTACTTC. It yields the protein CASSPWRQAYEQYF. The chain employs TRBV3-1 and TRBJ2-7; weak D call: TRBD2 (5 bases). The V end lost 4 bases, the J end lost 2 bases, and 12 bases lay between the germline ends. The CDR3 has 14 residues. The germline V gene encodes CDR1 LGHDT and CDR2 YNNKEL (reference sequence).

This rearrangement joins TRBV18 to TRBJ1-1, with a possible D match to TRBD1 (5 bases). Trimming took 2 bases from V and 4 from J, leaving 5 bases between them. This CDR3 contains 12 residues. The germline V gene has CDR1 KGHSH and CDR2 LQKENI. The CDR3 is CASSPDSTEAFF. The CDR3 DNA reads TGTGCCAGCTCACCAGACAGCACTGAAGCTTTCTTT.

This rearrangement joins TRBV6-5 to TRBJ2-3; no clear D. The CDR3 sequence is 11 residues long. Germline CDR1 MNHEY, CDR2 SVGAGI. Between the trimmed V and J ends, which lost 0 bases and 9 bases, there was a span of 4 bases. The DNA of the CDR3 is TGTGCCAGCAGTTACTCGCAAACGCAGTATTTT. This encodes CASSYSQTQYF.

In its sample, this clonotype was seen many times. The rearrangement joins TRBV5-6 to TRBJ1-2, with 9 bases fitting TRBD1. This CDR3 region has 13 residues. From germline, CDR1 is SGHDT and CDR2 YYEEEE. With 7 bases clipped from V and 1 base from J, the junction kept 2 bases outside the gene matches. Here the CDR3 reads CASRDRVNYGYTF. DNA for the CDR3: TGTGCCAGCCGGGACAGGGTTAACTATGGCTACACCTTC.

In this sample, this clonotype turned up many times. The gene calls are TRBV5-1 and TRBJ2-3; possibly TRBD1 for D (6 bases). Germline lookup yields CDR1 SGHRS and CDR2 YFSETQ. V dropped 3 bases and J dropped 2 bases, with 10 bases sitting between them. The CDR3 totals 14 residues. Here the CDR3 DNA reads TGCGCCAGCAGCTCGGACAGTTACACAGATACGCAGTATTTT. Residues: CASSSDSYTDTQYF.

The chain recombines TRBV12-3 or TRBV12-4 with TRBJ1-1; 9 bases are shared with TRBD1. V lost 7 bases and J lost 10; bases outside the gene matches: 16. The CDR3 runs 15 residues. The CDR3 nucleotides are TGTGCCAGCACCCTCAGTGGGACAGGGAGTTTGGGAGCTTTCTTT. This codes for CASTLSGTGSLGAFF.

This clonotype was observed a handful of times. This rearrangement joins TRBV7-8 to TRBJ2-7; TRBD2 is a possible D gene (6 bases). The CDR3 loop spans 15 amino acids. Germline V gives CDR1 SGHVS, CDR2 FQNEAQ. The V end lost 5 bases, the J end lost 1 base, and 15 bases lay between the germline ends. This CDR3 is CASSRGRDPSYEQYF. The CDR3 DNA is TGTGCCAGCAGCCGAGGGCGGGATCCTTCCTACGAGCAGTACTTC.

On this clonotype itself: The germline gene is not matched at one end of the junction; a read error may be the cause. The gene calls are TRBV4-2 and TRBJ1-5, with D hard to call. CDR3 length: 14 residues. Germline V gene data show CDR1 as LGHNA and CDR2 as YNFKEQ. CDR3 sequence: CAGSQDGRIQPQHF. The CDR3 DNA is TGTGCCGGCAGCCAAGATGGTCGGATTCAGCCCCAGCATTTT.

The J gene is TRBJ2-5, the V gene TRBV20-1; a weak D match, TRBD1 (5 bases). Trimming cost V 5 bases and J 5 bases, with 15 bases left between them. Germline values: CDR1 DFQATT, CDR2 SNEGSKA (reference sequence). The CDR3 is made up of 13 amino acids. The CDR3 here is CSAGGHIGETQYF. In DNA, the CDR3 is TGCAGTGCTGGCGGACACATCGGGGAGACCCAGTACTTC.

CDR3 DNA sequence: TGTGCCAGCAAGGGCAGGGGGGATAATTCACCCCTCCACTTT. Its protein product is CASKGRGDNSPLHF. This chain joins TRBV7-8 and TRBJ1-6, with 7 bases fitting TRBD1. CDR3 length: 14 residues. With V trimmed by 7 bases and J by 5 bases, 5 bases remained unmatched. Germline V gene data show CDR1 as SGHVS and CDR2 as FQNEAQ.

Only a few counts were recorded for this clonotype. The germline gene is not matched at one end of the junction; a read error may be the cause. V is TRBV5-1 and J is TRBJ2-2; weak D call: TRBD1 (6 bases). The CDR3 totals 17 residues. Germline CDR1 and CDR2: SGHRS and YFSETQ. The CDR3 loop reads CASRTLTGQPNTGELFF. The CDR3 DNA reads TGCGCCAGCCGCACCTTAACCGGACAGCCGAATACCGGGGAGCTGTTTTTT.

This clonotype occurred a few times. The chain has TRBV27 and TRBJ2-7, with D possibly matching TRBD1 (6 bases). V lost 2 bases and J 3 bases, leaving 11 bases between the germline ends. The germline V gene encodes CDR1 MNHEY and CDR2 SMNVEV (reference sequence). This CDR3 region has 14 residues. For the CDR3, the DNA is TGTGCCAGCAGTTTACAGCCGACAGGCTACGAGCAGTACTTC. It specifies CASSLQPTGYEQYF.

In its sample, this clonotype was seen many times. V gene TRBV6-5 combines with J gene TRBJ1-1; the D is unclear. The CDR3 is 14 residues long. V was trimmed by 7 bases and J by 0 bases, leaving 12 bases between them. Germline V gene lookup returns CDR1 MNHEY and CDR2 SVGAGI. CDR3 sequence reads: CASKDQKLNTEAFF. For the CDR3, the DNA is TGTGCCAGCAAGGATCAAAAGCTGAACACTGAAGCTTTCTTT.

The CDR3 protein is CASSQMTTDTQYF. The CDR3 DNA sequence: TGTGCCAGCAGCCAAATGACCACAGATACGCAGTATTTT. The chain carries TRBV7-3 and TRBJ2-3; no clear D. V was pared by 5 bases and J by 2 bases, with 8 bases between. CDR3 size: 13 residues. Germline V gene data show CDR1 as SGHTA and CDR2 as FQGTGA.

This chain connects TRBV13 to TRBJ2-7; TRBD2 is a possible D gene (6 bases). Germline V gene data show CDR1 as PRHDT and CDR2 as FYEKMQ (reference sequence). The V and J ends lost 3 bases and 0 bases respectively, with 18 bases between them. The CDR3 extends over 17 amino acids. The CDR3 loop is CASSLRGVNPSSYEQYF. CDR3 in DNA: TGTGCCAGCAGCTTGCGGGGCGTTAACCCAAGCTCCTACGAGCAGTACTTC.

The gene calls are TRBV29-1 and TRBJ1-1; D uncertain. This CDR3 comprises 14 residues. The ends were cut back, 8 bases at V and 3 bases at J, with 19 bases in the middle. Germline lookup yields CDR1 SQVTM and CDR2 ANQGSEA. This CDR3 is CSTHLRPRDTEAFF. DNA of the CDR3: TGCAGCACCCATCTGAGGCCACGGGACACTGAAGCTTTCTTT.

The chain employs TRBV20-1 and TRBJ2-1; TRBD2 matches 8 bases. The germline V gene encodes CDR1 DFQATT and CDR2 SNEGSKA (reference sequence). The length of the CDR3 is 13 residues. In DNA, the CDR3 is TGCAGGCCAACTAGCGGTTCCTACAATGAGCAGTTCTTC. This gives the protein CRPTSGSYNEQFF.

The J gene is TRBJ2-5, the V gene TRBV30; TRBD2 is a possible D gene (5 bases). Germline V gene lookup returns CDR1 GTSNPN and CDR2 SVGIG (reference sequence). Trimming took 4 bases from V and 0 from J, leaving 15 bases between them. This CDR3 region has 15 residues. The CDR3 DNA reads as TGTGCCTGGACCCACGGCGGGTCGTACCAAGAGACCCAGTACTTC. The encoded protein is CAWTHGGSYQETQYF. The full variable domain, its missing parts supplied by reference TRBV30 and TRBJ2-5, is SQTIHQWPATLVQPVGSPLSLECTVEGTSNPNLYWYRQAAGRGLQLLFYSVGIGQISSEVPQNLSASRPQDRQFILSSKKLLLSDSGFYLCAWTHGGSYQETQYFGPGTRLLVL.

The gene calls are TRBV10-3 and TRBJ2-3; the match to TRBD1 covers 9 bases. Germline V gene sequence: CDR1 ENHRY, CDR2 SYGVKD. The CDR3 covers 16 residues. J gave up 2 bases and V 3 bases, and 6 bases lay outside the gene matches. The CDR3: CAISDGTGSDTDTQYF. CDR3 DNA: TGTGCCATCAGTGATGGGACAGGGAGCGACACAGATACGCAGTATTTT.

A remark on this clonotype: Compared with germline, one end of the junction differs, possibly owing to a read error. The CDR3 reads CRARTSGSVNEQYF. In DNA, the CDR3 is TGCAGAGCTAGGACTAGCGGGAGTGTCAACGAGCAGTACTTC. The chain has TRBV20-1 and TRBJ2-7, with 13 bases fitting TRBD2. The CDR3 runs to 14 residues. From germline, CDR1 is DFQATT and CDR2 SNEGSKA (reference sequence).

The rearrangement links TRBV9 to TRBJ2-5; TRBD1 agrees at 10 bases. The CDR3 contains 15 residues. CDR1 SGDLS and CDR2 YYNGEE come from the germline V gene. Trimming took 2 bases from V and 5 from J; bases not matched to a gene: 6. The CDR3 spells CASSVAGQGQETQYF. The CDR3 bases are TGTGCCAGCAGCGTCGCGGGACAGGGGCAGGAGACCCAGTACTTC.

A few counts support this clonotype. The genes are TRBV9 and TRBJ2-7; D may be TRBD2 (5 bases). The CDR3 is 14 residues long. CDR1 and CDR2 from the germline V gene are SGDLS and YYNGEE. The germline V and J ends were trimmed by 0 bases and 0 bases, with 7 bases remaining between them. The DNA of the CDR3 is TGTGCCAGCAGCGTAGGGGAGCACTCCTACGAGCAGTACTTC. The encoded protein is CASSVGEHSYEQYF.

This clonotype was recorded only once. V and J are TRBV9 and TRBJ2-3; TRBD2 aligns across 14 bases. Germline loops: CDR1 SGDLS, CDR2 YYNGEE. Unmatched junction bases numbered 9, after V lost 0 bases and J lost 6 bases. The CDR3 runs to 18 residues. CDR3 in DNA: TGTGCCAGCAGCGTAGATCTGGGACTAGCGGGAGCGAGGGATACGCAGTATTTT. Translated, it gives CASSVDLGLAGARDTQYF.

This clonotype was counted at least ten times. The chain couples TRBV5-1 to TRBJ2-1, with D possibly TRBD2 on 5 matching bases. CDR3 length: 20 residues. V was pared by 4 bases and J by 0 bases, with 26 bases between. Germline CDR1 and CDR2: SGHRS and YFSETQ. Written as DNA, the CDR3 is TGCGCCAGCAGCGACCGGAGGAACTGGGAGACTTGGAGCTCCTACAATGAGCAGTTCTTC. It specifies CASSDRRNWETWSSYNEQFF.

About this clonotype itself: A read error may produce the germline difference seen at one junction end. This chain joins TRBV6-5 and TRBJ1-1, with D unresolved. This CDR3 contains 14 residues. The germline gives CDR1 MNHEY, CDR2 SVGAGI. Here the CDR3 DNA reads TGTGCCAGCAGTTACTTCGGCCCGAACACTGGAGCTTTCTTT. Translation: CASSYFGPNTGAFF.

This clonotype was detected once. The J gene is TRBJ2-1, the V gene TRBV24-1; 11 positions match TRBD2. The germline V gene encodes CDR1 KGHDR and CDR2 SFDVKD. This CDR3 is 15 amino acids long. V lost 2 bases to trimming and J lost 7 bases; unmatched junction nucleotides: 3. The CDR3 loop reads CATSDYPSGRNEQFF. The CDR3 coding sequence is TGTGCCACCAGTGATTATCCTAGCGGGAGGAATGAGCAGTTCTTC.

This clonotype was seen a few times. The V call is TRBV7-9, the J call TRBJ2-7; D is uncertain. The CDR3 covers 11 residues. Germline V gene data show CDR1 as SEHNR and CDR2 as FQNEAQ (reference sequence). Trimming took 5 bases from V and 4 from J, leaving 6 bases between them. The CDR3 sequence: CASSDEYEQYF. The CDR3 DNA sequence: TGTGCCAGCAGCGACGAATACGAGCAGTACTTC.

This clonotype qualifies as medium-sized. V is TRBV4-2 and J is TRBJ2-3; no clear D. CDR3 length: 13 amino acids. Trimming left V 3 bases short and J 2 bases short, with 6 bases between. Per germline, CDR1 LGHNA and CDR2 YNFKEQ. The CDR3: CASSQLHTDTQYF. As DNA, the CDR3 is TGTGCCAGCAGCCAGCTTCACACAGATACGCAGTATTTT.

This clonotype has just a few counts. The DNA for the CDR3 is TGCGCCAGCAGCTTGGGCAGGCCAGGACCCGGGGAGCTGTTTTTT. Its protein is CASSLGRPGPGELFF. The chain links TRBV5-1 to TRBJ2-2; D gene unclear. Germline V gene sequence: CDR1 SGHRS, CDR2 YFSETQ. This CDR3 is built from 15 residues. V was shortened by 0 bases and J by 6 bases, with 12 bases between the two germline ends.